What follows describes a single TCR beta chain. This clone was counted once. Its antigen remains undetermined. Base qualities are not provided; no much larger clone lies one nucleotide away. Using the deep immunoSEQ assay, multiplex PCR amplified TCR CDR3 regions from genomic DNA. Genomic DNA extracted from each cell subset was distributed evenly over all wells of several immunoSEQ 96-well plates, and each plate served as one replicate. For unsorted PBMC, approximately 0.3 ug of genomic DNA, equivalent to about 32,000 T cell genomes, went into each replicate PCR. Ten immunoSEQ deep assay plates were used to sequence unsorted PBMC genomic DNA. Purified libraries were quantified with a Qubit 3.0 fluorometer, sized on a Bioanalyzer 2100, and re-quantified with the KAPA Library Quantification kit. Every immunoSEQ 96-well plate was sequenced on a dedicated single-read 150-cycle Illumina NextSeq 550 flow cell. Per the source publication's procedure: Because the immunoSEQ output included only junctional sequences and no quality scores, the filtering could not be the same as the filtering used for full-length reads. Sequences were annotated with PyIR, a Python wrapper for IgBLAST v1.9, using IMGT germline references to assign V/J genes and CDR3. Any read was removed if the V/J assignment was weak (E-value above 1e-6), the CDR3 was missing, or the read contained stop codons, out-of-frame junctions, or ambiguous translated residues. V3J clonotypes were defined as sequences sharing the same inferred V gene, J gene, and CDR3 amino acid sequence. Percentage overlap between repertoires was calculated by dividing the number of shared unique clonotypes by the size of the smaller repertoire. Richness of each repertoire was evaluated using RTK rarefaction, the Chao1 estimator, and Recon v2.1 estimates of unobserved clonotypes. Entries here come from immuneACCESS through TCRdb and include only in-frame sequences with V and J called. Some clones fail to appear in such tables; in the studies checked, an unresolved V gene covers under half of the shortfall, and the cause of the remainder is unknown. D and trimming come from the DNA, and the V and J calls and clone size come from that table. For this sample there are roughly 490,000 clones; about 80% appear just once. The ten largest clones take up less than 15% of the sample.

This record belongs to a study of shared clonotypes between healthy human individuals (dated by TCRdb to the early 2020s). Notes on the research overall: The cohort included a few men and a couple of women between 18 and 49 years of age. To estimate repertoire size and how much clonotypes are shared between individuals, the study performed deep sequencing of blood TCR repertoires from about 5 healthy adults. To increase sequencing depth and limit assay-specific biases, TCR repertoire library preparation and sequencing were carried out by different laboratories using diverse techniques. Each donor's leukapheresis produced roughly between roughly 0.85 and 10 billion PBMCs. The paper as a whole reports these results and caveats: Based on pairwise subsampling, the degree of clonotype sharing among donors was expected to be affected by sequencing depth. Only blood was sampled, and tissue TCR repertoires likely differ from those in blood. Because the study included a small number of donors, the genetic and exposure-history diversity represented was limited.

V sheds 5 bases and J sheds 9 bases, leaving 11 bases between their ends. The CDR3 holds 12 amino acids from the cysteine to the phenylalanine. Only the CDR3 DNA stays, 36 bases, in frame from base 1. The germline V gene (reference sequence) sets CDR1 to SEHNR and CDR2 to FQNEAQ. The donors were healthy, HIV-negative adults who had no recently reported acute infections or vaccinations. All donors were Caucasian adults living in Nashville, Tennessee, USA. For unsorted samples, 84 million or so PBMCs were counted, and genomic DNA was extracted using the QIAamp DNA Blood Mini kit. After blood collection by leukapheresis, PBMCs were isolated using Ficoll-Histopaque density gradient centrifugation and then cryopreserved in the vapor phase of liquid nitrogen.

This clonotype was sampled from a woman aged 40 to 49 in good health. Some clones in this sample may be carry-over from other donors' samples. The chain is made from TRBV7-9 and TRBJ2-1; a confident D gene designation cannot be given. Sequences were obtained from PBMCs. The CDR3 loop reads CASSPVEIEQFF. The DNA sequence is as follows: TGTGCCAGCAGCCCCGTGGAAATTGAGCAGTTCTTC.